Listed below are T cell receptor beta chains from one sample, sequenced in a study of glioma-infiltrating T cells after dendritic cell vaccination. Produced via immunoSEQ multiplex PCR; TCRdb's table is partial and in-frame only. This sample has just over 95,000 clones, with around three quarters found just once. The sample consisted of blood, taken before dendritic cell vaccination. Receptors originate from a human donor with glioblastoma. Each CDR3 is given with its conserved first and last residue. The D gene is left open where the match is weak. Not all rows give a size; the values are once, few, many and, for expanded clones, a class.

J gene,V gene,clone size,D gene,CDR3 protein,CDR3 DNA
TRBJ1-1,TRBV6-6,-,-,CASSYNLRAFF,TGTGCCAGCAGTTACAATCTGCGCGCTTTCTTT
TRBJ2-2,TRBV6-4,few,-,CASSGEQGSGELFF,TGTGCCAGCAGTGGGGAACAGGGTTCCGGGGAGCTGTTTTTT
TRBJ2-7,TRBV18,-,TRBD2,CASSALAGGRPLWTYEQYF,TGTGCCAGCTCAGCTTTAGCGGGAGGCCGACCTTTGTGGACCTACGAGCAGTACTTC
TRBJ2-5,TRBV18,few,TRBD2,CASSPLTLAGQEGTQYF,TGTGCCAGCTCACCCTTGACTCTAGCGGGCCAGGAGGGGACCCAGTACTTC
TRBJ2-5,TRBV5-1,-,-,CASSLTGEETQYF,TGCGCCAGCAGCTTGACTGGAGAAGAGACCCAGTACTTC
TRBJ2-1,TRBV7-6,-,TRBD2,CASSTRLASEQFF,TGTGCCAGCAGTACGAGACTAGCCAGTGAGCAGTTCTTC
TRBJ2-2,TRBV7-3,-,-,CASSSSGGHTGELFF,TGTGCCAGCAGCTCGTCAGGGGGGCACACCGGGGAGCTGTTTTTT
TRBJ1-1,TRBV10-3,once,TRBD1,CAIKVDQGDEAFF,TGTGCCATCAAAGTAGATCAGGGGGATGAAGCTTTCTTT
TRBJ1-6,TRBV7-9,-,TRBD1,CASSPPGGQENSPLHF,TGTGCCAGCAGCCCCCCAGGGGGGCAGGAGAATTCACCCCTCCACTTT
TRBJ2-2,TRBV2,-,-,CASIAFEEGTGELFF,TGTGCCAGCATCGCGTTTGAGGAGGGTACCGGGGAGCTGTTTTTT
TRBJ2-5,TRBV29-1,once,-,CSVDRRGRETQYF,TGCAGCGTTGATCGGAGGGGTCGGGAGACCCAGTACTTC
TRBJ1-5,TRBV9,-,-,CASSVAGNSNQPQHF,TGTGCCAGCAGCGTAGCAGGGAATAGCAATCAGCCCCAGCATTTT
TRBJ2-1,TRBV6-5,-,TRBD2,CASSYNLAGAYNEQFF,TGTGCCAGCAGTTACAACCTAGCGGGGGCCTACAATGAGCAGTTCTTC
TRBJ2-7,TRBV5-4,-,TRBD2,CASSLMGGSYEQYF,TGTGCCAGCAGCTTAATGGGAGGGTCCTACGAGCAGTACTTC
TRBJ2-1,TRBV4-1,-,TRBD2,CASSQIPPGLAGGEQFF,TGCGCCAGCAGCCAAATCCCCCCGGGACTAGCGGGAGGTGAGCAGTTCTTC
TRBJ1-5,TRBV6-5,-,TRBD1,CASSPTGGGQPQHF,TGTGCCAGCAGTCCGACAGGGGGCGGTCAGCCCCAGCATTTT
TRBJ2-1,TRBV5-1,-,TRBD1,CASSLKGQGMNEQFF,TGCGCCAGCAGCTTGAAAGGACAGGGCATGAATGAGCAGTTCTTC
TRBJ1-2,TRBV6-6,-,-,CASSYTHTQILYGYTF,TGTGCCAGCAGTTATACGCACACACAGATCCTATATGGCTACACCTTC
TRBJ1-3,TRBV18,-,-,CASSPLGGSSSGNTIYF,TGTGCCAGCTCACCGCTGGGAGGGTCGAGCTCTGGAAACACCATATATTTT
TRBJ2-1,TRBV9,once,-,CASSAKTGSNEQFF,TGTGCCAGCAGCGCCAAGACCGGGAGCAATGAGCAGTTCTTC
TRBJ2-7,TRBV9,once,TRBD1,CASSLGTGASYEQYF,TGTGCCAGCAGCCTAGGGACAGGGGCCTCCTACGAGCAGTACTTC
TRBJ2-7,TRBV6-5,-,-,CASSRESPGYEQYF,TGTGCCAGCAGTCGAGAGTCCCCGGGTTACGAGCAGTACTTC
TRBJ2-2,TRBV19,-,TRBD1,CASSIGQGATGELFF,TGTGCCAGTAGTATTGGGCAGGGGGCTACCGGGGAGCTGTTTTTT
TRBJ2-5,TRBV28,-,TRBD1,CASSPRDSLKETQYF,TGTGCCAGCAGTCCCCGGGACAGCCTAAAAGAGACCCAGTACTTC
TRBJ2-7,TRBV28,-,-,CASSSGSYEQYF,TGTGCCAGCAGTTCAGGGTCCTACGAGCAGTACTTC
TRBJ2-7,TRBV11-2,-,TRBD1,CASSITGGADEQYF,TGTGCCAGCAGCATAACAGGGGGCGCAGACGAGCAGTACTTC
TRBJ2-7,TRBV9,-,-,CASSVDSGSYEQYF,TGTGCCAGCAGCGTAGACAGCGGATCCTACGAGCAGTACTTC
TRBJ2-7,TRBV29-1,-,TRBD2,CSVGASGIHEQYF,TGCAGCGTTGGGGCTAGCGGGATCCACGAGCAGTACTTC
TRBJ2-5,TRBV5-1,-,TRBD1,CASSGGTGRWEETQYF,TGCGCCAGCAGCGGAGGGACAGGTCGGTGGGAAGAGACCCAGTACTTC
TRBJ2-7,TRBV9,-,-,CASSLSGTTAREQYF,TGTGCCAGCAGTCTTTCCGGGACAACGGCGCGGGAGCAGTACTTC
TRBJ2-1,TRBV29-1,-,TRBD2,CSGRGTLAGGVEQFF,TGCAGCGGCCGGGGGACACTAGCGGGAGGTGTTGAGCAGTTCTTC
TRBJ2-2,TRBV19,-,TRBD1,CASSITGGGELFF,TGTGCCAGTAGTATTACAGGGGGCGGGGAGCTGTTTTTT
TRBJ1-2,TRBV28,-,TRBD1,CASSPGTASYGYTF,TGTGCCAGCAGTCCAGGGACAGCGTCTTATGGCTACACCTTC
TRBJ2-1,TRBV4-1,-,TRBD2,CASSRGLAGGPNEQFF,TGCGCCAGCAGCCGCGGACTAGCGGGAGGCCCGAATGAGCAGTTCTTC
TRBJ1-1,TRBV12-5,-,-,CASGSAGKDTLNTEAFF,TGTGCTAGTGGATCAGCTGGAAAGGACACCTTGAACACTGAAGCTTTCTTT
TRBJ1-1,TRBV10-3,once,-,CATQGPNTEAFF,TGTGCCACACAGGGACCAAACACTGAAGCTTTCTTT
TRBJ2-2,TRBV7-3,few,-,CASRRTLASGELFF,TGTGCCAGCAGGCGGACACTAGCATCTGGGGAGCTGTTTTTT
TRBJ2-7,TRBV7-9,few,TRBD1,CASSSRQGAYEQYF,TGTGCCAGCAGCTCTAGACAGGGAGCCTACGAGCAGTACTTC
TRBJ2-5,TRBV11-2,once,TRBD2,CASGLAAMQETQYF,TGTGCCAGCGGACTAGCGGCAATGCAAGAGACCCAGTACTTC
TRBJ2-1,TRBV10-2,-,TRBD1,CASTGGNEQFF,TGCGCCAGTACAGGGGGTAATGAGCAGTTCTTC
TRBJ2-7,TRBV5-1,-,TRBD2,CASSLTSGRYLYEQYF,TGCGCCAGCAGTTTAACTAGCGGGCGCTATCTCTACGAGCAGTACTTC
TRBJ1-3,TRBV6-1,few,-,CASSESTGNTIYF,TGTGCCAGCAGTGAATCCACAGGAAACACCATATATTTT
TRBJ2-7,TRBV28,-,-,CASSFNEQYF,TGTGCCAGCAGTTTCAACGAGCAGTACTTC
TRBJ2-7,TRBV28,-,TRBD1,CASRSDRANPYEQYF,TGTGCCAGCAGATCGGACAGGGCAAACCCCTACGAGCAGTACTTC
TRBJ1-2,TRBV5-6,-,-,CASSLGQVNYGYTF,TGTGCCAGCAGCTTGGGCCAGGTAAACTATGGCTACACCTTC
TRBJ1-6,TRBV6-6,-,-,CASTQRTSYNSPLHF,TGTGCCAGCACCCAAAGGACATCCTATAATTCACCCCTCCACTTT
TRBJ1-5,TRBV19,-,TRBD1,CASSITRDRDQPQHF,TGTGCCAGTAGTATTACCCGGGACAGGGATCAGCCCCAGCATTTT
TRBJ1-6,TRBV5-4,-,TRBD1,CASSLVSGGTGSPLHF,TGTGCCAGCAGCTTGGTTTCAGGGGGAACAGGTTCACCCCTCCACTTT
TRBJ1-5,TRBV30,-,-,CAWGDLGNQPQHF,TGTGCCTGGGGAGACCTGGGCAATCAGCCCCAGCATTTT
TRBJ2-3,TRBV6-1,-,-,CASSGLRGASTDTQYF,TGTGCCAGCAGTGGCCTCCGGGGGGCGAGCACAGATACGCAGTATTTT
TRBJ2-3,TRBV2,-,TRBD1,CASSSTGYTDTQYF,TGTGCCAGCAGTTCGACAGGGTACACAGATACGCAGTATTTT
TRBJ2-7,TRBV15,-,-,CATSRGYSYEQYF,TGTGCCACCAGCAGAGGATACAGCTACGAGCAGTACTTC
TRBJ1-5,TRBV6-5,-,-,CASSYSIDQPQHF,TGTGCCAGCAGTTACTCGATAGATCAGCCCCAGCATTTT
TRBJ2-1,TRBV4-2,few,TRBD2,CASSHTPTSGVYNEQFF,TGTGCCAGCAGCCACACTCCGACTAGCGGGGTTTACAATGAGCAGTTCTTC
TRBJ1-2,TRBV4-1,-,-,CASSLQTGAANYGYTF,TGCGCCAGCAGCCTACAAACAGGCGCCGCTAACTATGGCTACACCTTC
TRBJ2-7,TRBV9,-,-,CASSPPGNHYEQYF,TGTGCCAGCAGCCCCCCAGGAAACCACTACGAGCAGTACTTC
TRBJ2-3,TRBV27,-,-,CASSLSLIGADTQYF,TGTGCCAGCAGTTTATCGTTGATAGGAGCAGATACGCAGTATTTT